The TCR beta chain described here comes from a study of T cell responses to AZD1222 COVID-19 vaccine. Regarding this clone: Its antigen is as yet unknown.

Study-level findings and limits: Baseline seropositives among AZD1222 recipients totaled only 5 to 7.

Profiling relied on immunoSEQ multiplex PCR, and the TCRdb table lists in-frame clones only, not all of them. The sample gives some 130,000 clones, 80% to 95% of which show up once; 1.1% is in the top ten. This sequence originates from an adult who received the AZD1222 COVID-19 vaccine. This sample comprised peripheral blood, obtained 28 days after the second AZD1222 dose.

CDR3 DNA sequence: TGTGCCAGCAGCCATGCATATGGCTACACCTTC. It specifies CASSHAYGYTF. The rearrangement links TRBV3-1 (or the pseudogene TRBV3-2) to TRBJ1-2; D not certain. Germline V gene sequence: CDR1 LGHDT, CDR2 YNNKEL (reference sequence). CDR3 length equals 11 residues. Trimming cost V 3 bases and J 5 bases, with 4 bases left between them.